This entry features one T cell receptor beta chain sequence. These data come from a study of blood T cell repertoires in COVID-19. Looking at the study overall: Some COVID-19 samples were acute and others convalescent; all came from the United States, Italy and Spain. Sample material is recorded as cDNA or gDNA derived from T cells, B-cell-depleted T cells, or PBMCs.

Authors' processing steps: Amplification from reference gene primers served as the basis for estimated nucleated cell counts. Produced via immunoSEQ multiplex PCR; TCRdb's table is partial and in-frame only. Clonal size and the V and J genes are those of that table, whereas D and trimming came from the DNA. The top ten hold roughly 12% of the sample, which has over 150,000 clones, under 80% seen once. V lost 2 bases and J lost 6, with 11 bases in between. Germline loops: CDR1 LNHDA, CDR2 SQIVND (reference sequence). The CDR3 covers 14 residues. The chain combines TRBV19 with TRBJ2-1; possibly TRBD2 for D (5 bases). The receptor's source is a woman aged 45-59 years with acute or convalescent COVID-19. Sample: peripheral blood. This chain's CDR3 is CASSIWSGSNEQFF. In DNA form, the CDR3 reads TGTGCCAGTAGTATATGGTCTGGGAGCAATGAGCAGTTCTTC.